The 6 T cell receptor beta chains below all came from one sample that was sequenced in a study of T cell responses to AZD1222 COVID-19 vaccine. Method: immunoSEQ multiplex PCR; TCRdb's copy keeps in-frame clones and lacks some. Among fewer than 120,000 clones listed, 92% were seen once. The sequences come from peripheral blood, collected on day 0 of AZD1222 vaccination. The receptor source for this set is an adult in good health.

This sequence joins TRBV6-5 and TRBJ2-7, with D tentatively TRBD2 (6 bases). The length of the CDR3 is 14 residues. Trimming took off 11 bases at V and 3 bases at J, with 20 bases between the two ends. Germline assignment: CDR1 MNHEY and CDR2 SVGAGI. CDR3 amino acids: CAASSPGEVYEQYF. CDR3 sequence (DNA): TGTGCCGCGAGCTCACCGGGGGAAGTCTACGAGCAGTACTTC.

This chain connects TRBV9 to TRBJ1-1; D unclear. V shed 0 bases and J shed 3 bases, with 12 bases lying between them. The V gene's germline CDR1 is SGDLS and CDR2 YYNGEE. The length of the CDR3 is 15 residues. CDR3 loop: CASSVVLGGDTEAFF. In DNA form, the CDR3 reads TGTGCCAGCAGCGTAGTATTGGGTGGGGACACTGAAGCTTTCTTT.

This clone has only one observation. The V call is TRBV19, the J call TRBJ1-6; D is ambiguous. The CDR3 has 13 amino acids. Per germline, CDR1 LNHDA and CDR2 SQIVND (reference sequence). Trimming cost V 2 bases and J 9 bases, with 8 bases left between them. The CDR3 protein is CASSIWSSSPLHF. DNA for the CDR3: TGTGCCAGTAGTATATGGAGCTCTTCACCCCTCCACTTT.

The chain carries TRBV7-9 and TRBJ1-5; no firm D call. The germline gives CDR1 SEHNR, CDR2 FQNEAQ (reference sequence). There are 14 residues in the CDR3. Trimming left V 4 bases short and J 0 bases short, with 7 bases between. The DNA for the CDR3 is TGTGCCAGCAGCTCGGGTTATAGCAATCAGCCCCAGCATTTT. The encoded protein is CASSSGYSNQPQHF.

The chain is built from TRBV5-6 and TRBJ2-1, with D perhaps being TRBD1 or TRBD2 (6 bases each). Between the trimmed V and J ends, which lost 4 bases and 7 bases, there was a span of 21 bases. The CDR3 has 16 residues. Germline loops: CDR1 SGHDT, CDR2 YYEEEE. CDR3: CASSPTRGGGGNEQFF. The CDR3 nucleotides are TGTGCCAGCAGCCCCACCCGAGGGGGTGGGGGGAATGAGCAGTTCTTC.

This sequence joins TRBV3-1 (or the pseudogene TRBV3-2) and TRBJ2-2; no definite D call. Trimming pared 1 base from V and 4 bases from J, leaving 7 bases between. The germline CDR1 and CDR2 sequences are LGHDT and YNNKEL (reference sequence). The CDR3 sequence is 14 residues long. The CDR3 DNA follows: TGTGCCAGCAGCCAAGCGCAGGTCACCGGGGAGCTGTTTTTT. Protein sequence: CASSQAQVTGELFF.